Listed below are T cell receptor beta chains from one sample, sequenced in a study of CXCR3 chemokines and chemotherapy response in bladder cancer. One entry per CDR3 protein results from TCRdb running MiXCR on the PCR reads. Of 8,000 to 10,000 distinct CDR3 sequences in the sample, approximately 22% were seen once. The specimen was taken from a patient whose treatment included neoadjuvant chemotherapy. Receptors originate from a human donor with bladder cancer that did not respond to neoadjuvant chemotherapy. CDR3s include the opening cysteine and the closing phenylalanine or tryptophan. The D gene is left open where the match is weak. A row's size may be missing; if present it is once, few, many or a size class.

j_call	d_call	clone_size	v_call	cdr3_length	cdr3_nt	cdr3_aa
TRBJ2-1	TRBD2	many	TRBV18	13	TGTGCCAGCTCACCAACTAGCGGGCCCGAGCAGTTCTTC	CASSPTSGPEQFF
TRBJ1-3	.	many	TRBV7-9	16	TGTGCCAGCAGCCTACTCGCAGGTTCCTCTGGAAACACCATATATTTT	CASSLLAGSSGNTIYF
TRBJ2-7	.	medium-sized	TRBV10-3	13	TGTGCCATCCTCCGCGAGGACCTCGATGAGCAGTACTTC	CAILREDLDEQYF
TRBJ1-6	.	many	TRBV9	16	TGTGCCAGCAGCGTAGACGGGGAGGGGTTACATTCACCCCTCCACTTT	CASSVDGEGLHSPLHF
TRBJ1-5	.	many	TRBV30	15	TGTGCCTGGACCCGGGGGGAGGGCTGGGGGCAGCCCCAGCATTTT	CAWTRGEGWGQPQHF
TRBJ2-1	TRBD1	medium-sized	TRBV24-1	13	TGTGCCACCGCCCGGGACAGCGACAATGAGCAGTTCTTC	CATARDSDNEQFF
TRBJ2-7	.	.	TRBV12-3/TRBV12-4	12	TGTGCAAGAAGGCGGGACCTTTACGAGCAGTACTTC	CARRRDLYEQYF
TRBJ1-5	.	many	TRBV6-2/TRBV6-3	13	TGTGCCAGCAGCGCACAGGGTCATCAGCCCCAGCATTTT	CASSAQGHQPQHF
TRBJ2-3	TRBD1	medium-sized	TRBV5-6	17	TGTGCCAGCAGCCGTGAACAGGGGGCAAGGGGTATGGATACGCAGTATTTT	CASSREQGARGMDTQYF
TRBJ1-5	TRBD1	many	TRBV30	15	TGTGCCTGGAGTCCCCTCGGACAGGGAAGTCAGCCCCAGCATTTT	CAWSPLGQGSQPQHF
TRBJ2-2	.	medium-sized	TRBV6-5	17	TGTGCCAGCAGTTACTCCTTCCGGGCAGGGGGGTCCGGGGAGCTGTTTTTT	CASSYSFRAGGSGELFF
TRBJ1-2	TRBD1	.	TRBV6-5	15	TGTGCCAGCAACCGCGACAGGGTGGGGACAGGCGGCTACACCTTC	CASNRDRVGTGGYTF
TRBJ1-1	TRBD1	medium-sized	TRBV7-2	15	TGTGCCAGCAGCTCGTCGACAGGGTGGAGCACTGAAGCTTTCTTT	CASSSSTGWSTEAFF
TRBJ2-5	TRBD1	many	TRBV28	15	TGTGCCAGCAGTTTTTCAGGGACAGCCCAAGAGACCCAGTACTTC	CASSFSGTAQETQYF
TRBJ2-2	.	many	TRBV15	16	TGTGCCACCAGCAGAGAACTAGCCCCGACACCCGGGGAGCTGTTTTTT	CATSRELAPTPGELFF
TRBJ1-5	.	many	TRBV6-6	16	TGTGCCAGCAGTTACTCGACGGTGGGGTCTGTGAAGCCCCAGCATTTT	CASSYSTVGSVKPQHF
TRBJ2-5	.	.	TRBV7-2	16	TGTGCCAGCAGCCGCAGGGGGGCGAGGGGGGTAGAGACCCAGTACTTC	CASSRRGARGVETQYF
TRBJ2-7	.	few	TRBV4-3	13	TGCGCCAGCAGCCCCGCCGGGGCGGACGAGCAGTACTTC	CASSPAGADEQYF
TRBJ2-3	TRBD1	many	TRBV4-1	15	TGCGCCAGCAGTAAAGGGGGCGTGCAGAAAGATACGCAGTATTTT	CASSKGGVQKDTQYF
TRBJ2-3	TRBD2	medium-sized	TRBV7-2	15	TGTGCCAGCAGCTTAGCCGGGGGGAGCACAGATACGCAGTATTTT	CASSLAGGSTDTQYF
TRBJ1-6	TRBD1	.	TRBV5-1	16	TGCGCCAGCAGCTGGGGACAGGGGGTAGCGGATTCACCCCTCCACTTT	CASSWGQGVADSPLHF
TRBJ1-6	TRBD1	many	TRBV30	13	TGTGCCTGGACAGGGGGCAATAATTCACCCCTCCACTTT	CAWTGGNNSPLHF
TRBJ1-5	TRBD1	medium-sized	TRBV19	11	TGTGCCTCAGGGGGCCCCCGGCCCCAGCATTTT	CASGGPRPQHF
TRBJ1-1	.	many	TRBV9	15	TGTGCCAGCAGCGTAGAGGAGACCGAACGGACTGAAGCTTTCTTT	CASSVEETERTEAFF
TRBJ1-1	.	many	TRBV5-4	17	TGTGCCAGCAGCTTGGGGGGGGGGACGGGGTGGAACACTGAAGCTTTCTTT	CASSLGGGTGWNTEAFF
TRBJ1-5	.	many	TRBV20-1	15	TGCAGTGCTAGAGCTACAGGGTCTAGCAATCAGCCCCAGCATTTT	CSARATGSSNQPQHF
TRBJ1-1	.	medium-sized	TRBV20-1	14	TGCAGTGCTTCGCCCGGGGCTTCGAACACTGAAGCTTTCTTT	CSASPGASNTEAFF
TRBJ2-3	TRBD2	.	TRBV7-2	14	TGTGCCAGCAGCCCAGCGGGGGGCACAGATACGCAGTATTTT	CASSPAGGTDTQYF
TRBJ2-3	TRBD1	.	TRBV6-5	14	TGTGCCAGCAGTTCCGGGACAGGGGCCGATACGCAGTATTTT	CASSSGTGADTQYF
TRBJ2-7	TRBD1	few	TRBV14	16	TGTGCCAGCAGCCGCCTAACCGGGACAGGGTGGGAAGAGCAGTACTTC	CASSRLTGTGWEEQYF
TRBJ2-5	.	many	TRBV9	15	TGTGCCAGCAGCGTAGGGCTGTCAATTAAAGAGACCCAGTACTTC	CASSVGLSIKETQYF
TRBJ2-1	TRBD2	many	TRBV18	15	TGTGCCAGCTCATCCTTGAGCGGGGGGTACAATGAGCAGTTCTTC	CASSSLSGGYNEQFF
TRBJ2-1	TRBD2	medium-sized	TRBV6-6	17	TGTGCCAGCAGTTACCTTGGGGAGCGGGGGCTATACAATGAGCAGTTCTTC	CASSYLGERGLYNEQFF